This T cell receptor (beta chain) was found in a study of shared clonotypes between healthy human individuals. For the study at large: The people who gave samples were two women and three men aged 18 to 49. General study findings and limits: A limitation of the genetic and exposure-history diversity represented arose from few donors.

Loaded into unsorted PBMC replicate PCRs was approximately 270 ng DNA, some 27,000 T cell genomes. Original processing notes: Filtering of immunoSEQ junctional sequences could not match full-length read filtering. TCRdb's copy holds only in-frame clones and misses some; the assay was immunoSEQ multiplex PCR. The V and J calls and the clone size are those of that table, but D and trimming were determined from the DNA. The sample includes approximately 440,000 clones, roughly 80% of them seen just once. V was clipped by 3 bases and J by 6 bases, with 13 bases between them. In germline, CDR1 is SGDLS, CDR2 YYNGEE. The CDR3 consists of 14 residues. Comments on this clone: What it binds is unknown.

Sequences were obtained from PBMCs. The chain uses TRBV9 and TRBJ2-1; D possibly corresponds to TRBD1 (6 bases). The clonotype was recovered from a woman aged 40-49 years in good health. Some clones in this sample may be carry-over from other donors' samples. CDR3 sequence: CASSAYSTGNEQFF. The DNA of the CDR3 is TGTGCCAGCAGCGCCTACTCGACAGGCAATGAGCAGTTCTTC. Filled out from reference TRBV9 and TRBJ2-1, the complete variable domain reads DSGVTQTPKHLITATGQRVTLRCSPRSGDLSVYWYQQSLDQGLQFLIQYYNGEERAKGNILERFSAQQFPDLHSELNLSSLELGDSALYFCASSAYSTGNEQFFGPGTRLTVL.